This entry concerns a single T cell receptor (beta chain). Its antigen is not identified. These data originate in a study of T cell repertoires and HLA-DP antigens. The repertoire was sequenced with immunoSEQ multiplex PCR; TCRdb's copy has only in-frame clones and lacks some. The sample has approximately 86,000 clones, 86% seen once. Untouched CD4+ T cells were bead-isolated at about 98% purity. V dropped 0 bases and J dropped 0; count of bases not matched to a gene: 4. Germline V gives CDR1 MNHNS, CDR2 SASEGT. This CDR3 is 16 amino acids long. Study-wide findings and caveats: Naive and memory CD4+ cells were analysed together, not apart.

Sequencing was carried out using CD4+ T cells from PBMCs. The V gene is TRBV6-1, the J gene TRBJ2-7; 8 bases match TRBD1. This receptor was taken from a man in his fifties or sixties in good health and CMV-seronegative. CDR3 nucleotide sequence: TGTGCCAGCAGTGAAGCCCACAGGGGGGACTCCTACGAGCAGTACTTC. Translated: CASSEAHRGDSYEQYF.